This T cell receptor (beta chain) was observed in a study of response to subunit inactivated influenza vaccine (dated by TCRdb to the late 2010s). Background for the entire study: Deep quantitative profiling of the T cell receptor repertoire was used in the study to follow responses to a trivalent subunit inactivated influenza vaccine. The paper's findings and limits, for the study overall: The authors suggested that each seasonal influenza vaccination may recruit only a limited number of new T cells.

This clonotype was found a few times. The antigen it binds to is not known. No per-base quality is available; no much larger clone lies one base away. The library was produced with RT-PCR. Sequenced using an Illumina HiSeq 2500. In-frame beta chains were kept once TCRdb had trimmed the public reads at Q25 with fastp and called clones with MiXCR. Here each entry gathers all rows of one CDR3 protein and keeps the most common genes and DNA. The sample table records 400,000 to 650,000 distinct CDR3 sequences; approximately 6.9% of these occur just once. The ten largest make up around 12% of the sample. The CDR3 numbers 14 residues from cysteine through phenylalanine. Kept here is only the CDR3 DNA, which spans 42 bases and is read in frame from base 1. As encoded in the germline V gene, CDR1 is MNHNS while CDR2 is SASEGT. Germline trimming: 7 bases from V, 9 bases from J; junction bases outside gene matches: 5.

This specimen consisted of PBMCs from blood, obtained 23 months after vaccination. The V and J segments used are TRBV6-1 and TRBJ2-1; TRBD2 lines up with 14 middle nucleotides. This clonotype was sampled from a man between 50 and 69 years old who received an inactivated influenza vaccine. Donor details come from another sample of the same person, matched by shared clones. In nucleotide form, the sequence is TGTGCCAGCAAAGGACTAGCGGGAGGCACTGAGCAGTTCTTC. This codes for CASKGLAGGTEQFF.